The 10 T cell receptor beta chains below come from one sample, sequenced in a study of blood T cell repertoires in COVID-19. Produced via immunoSEQ multiplex PCR; TCRdb's table is partial and in-frame only. The sample lists approximately 120,000 clones; roughly four fifths were seen once. Sequencing was carried out using peripheral blood. The source of these receptors is a man aged 55 to 70 with acute or convalescent COVID-19.

CDR3 nucleotide sequence: TGTGCCAGCAGCTTACAGGGGGCGTCTGGGGCCAACGTCCTGACTTTC. Translating gives CASSLQGASGANVLTF. The chain combines TRBV7-3 with TRBJ2-6, with 8 bases identical to TRBD1. The germline V gene encodes CDR1 SGHTA and CDR2 FQGTGA. The V and J ends lost 2 bases and 1 base, in that order; junction bases with no gene match: 1. CDR3 length equals 16 residues.

This clone appeared once. The chain links TRBV10-3 to TRBJ2-7; D is unresolved. Trimming cost V 3 bases and J 2 bases, with 11 bases left between them. CDR1 is ENHRY, CDR2 SYGVKD, per germline. The CDR3 runs 14 residues. CDR3 in DNA: TGTGCCATCAGTGAAGTCTTGGGCACCTACGAGCAGTACTTC. Translated: CAISEVLGTYEQYF.

V gene TRBV19 combines with J gene TRBJ1-4, with TRBD1 matching 8 bases. Germline trimming cut 7 bases from V and 3 bases from J; bases unmatched to any gene: 19. Germline CDR1 and CDR2: LNHDA and SQIVND (reference sequence). This CDR3 contains 19 residues. The CDR3 reads CASTSTILNQGAANEKLFF. The CDR3 DNA reads as TGTGCCAGTACCTCGACCATTTTAAATCAGGGGGCGGCTAATGAAAAACTGTTTTTT. Full variable domain (remainder filled in from reference TRBV19 and TRBJ1-4): DGGITQSPKYLFRKEGQNVTLSCEQNLNHDAMYWYRQDPGQGLRLIYYSQIVNDFQKGDIAEGYSVSREKKESFPLTVTSAQKNPTAFYLCASTSTILNQGAANEKLFFGSGTQLSVL.

CDR3: CASTRVGQGSYEQYF. CDR3 DNA sequence: TGTGCCAGCACGCGTGTAGGACAGGGATCCTACGAGCAGTACTTC. The chain joins TRBV7-9 to TRBJ2-7; 8 bases align to TRBD1. The ends lost 7 bases at V and 1 base at J; junction bases unmatched: 9. The CDR3 has 15 amino acids. Germline V lookup: CDR1 SEHNR, CDR2 FQNEAQ (reference sequence).

The J gene is TRBJ1-1, the V gene TRBV25-1; D is perhaps TRBD1 (5 bases). V was shortened by 0 bases and J by 4 bases, with 12 bases between the two germline ends. The CDR3 covers 15 residues. Germline lookup yields CDR1 MGHDK and CDR2 SYGVNS. This chain's CDR3 is CASSEYRTGGTEAFF. Here the CDR3 DNA reads TGTGCCAGCAGTGAATATAGAACCGGGGGCACTGAAGCTTTCTTT. Full variable domain (rest looked up from reference TRBV25-1 and TRBJ1-1): EADIYQTPRYLVIGTGKKITLECSQTMGHDKMYWYQQDPGMELHLIHYSYGVNSTEKGDLSSESTVSRIRTEHFPLTLESARPSHTSQYLCASSEYRTGGTEAFFGQGTRLTVV.

The V and J genes are TRBV19 and TRBJ1-5; TRBD1 is a possible D gene (6 bases). The germline CDR1 and CDR2 sequences are LNHDA and SQIVND (reference sequence). With 5 bases removed from V and 0 bases from J, the gap between germline ends came to 11 bases. The CDR3 runs 15 residues. The CDR3 nucleotides read TGTGCCAGTAGTCTTTGGACAGATAGCAATCAGCCCCAGCATTTT. The encoded protein is CASSLWTDSNQPQHF.

This chain uses TRBV5-1 with TRBJ1-1; TRBD1 might be the D (5 bases). V shed 3 bases and J shed 5 bases, with 14 bases lying between them. Germline CDR1 SGHRS, CDR2 YFSETQ. The CDR3 covers 14 residues. CDR3 nucleotides: TGCGCCAGCAGCTCCGCCCAGGGTTGGACTGAAGCTTTCTTT. Translating gives CASSSAQGWTEAFF.

V gene TRBV11-2 combines with J gene TRBJ2-1; 9 nucleotides line up with TRBD1. CDR3 length: 15 amino acids. With 5 bases clipped from V and 0 bases from J, the junction kept 2 bases outside the gene matches. Germline values: CDR1 SGHAT, CDR2 FQNNGV. The CDR3 region is CASSQTGGSYNEQFF. In nucleotides, the CDR3 is TGTGCCAGCAGCCAGACAGGGGGCTCCTACAATGAGCAGTTCTTC. The entire variable domain, with the rest obtained from reference TRBV11-2 and TRBJ2-1, is as follows: EAGVAQSPRYKIIEKRQSVAFWCNPISGHATLYWYQQILGQGPKLLIQFQNNGVVDDSQLPKDRFSAERLKGVDSTLKIQPAKLEDSAVYLCASSQTGGSYNEQFFGPGTRLTVL.

This sequence joins TRBV11-2 and TRBJ1-1; the D gene is possibly TRBD1 (6 bases). The CDR3 spans 14 residues. V lost 1 base to trimming and J lost 8 bases, with 14 bases between them. The germline V gene has CDR1 SGHAT and CDR2 FQNNGV. The CDR3 region is CASSLGLRGQEAFF. The DNA of the CDR3 is TGTGCCAGCAGCTTAGGATTGCGGGGGCAGGAAGCTTTCTTT.

The V gene is TRBV28, the J gene TRBJ2-2; D gene ambiguous. CDR1 is MDHEN and CDR2 is SYDVKM in the germline V gene. The CDR3 sequence is 11 residues long. V lost 3 bases and J lost 8, with 4 bases in between. The CDR3 nucleotides read TGTGCCAGCAGTTTCTTGGGGGAGCTGTTTTTT. Residues: CASSFLGELFF.